The present entry profiles one T cell receptor beta chain with its context. Its target is unknown. This CDR3 is built from 15 residues. Per germline, CDR1 MNHEY and CDR2 SVGAGI. This sample stems from a study of T cells expressing NK-cell markers. As for the study in general: Underlying the TCR beta repertoires were sorted CD3+CD56+NKG2C+, CD3+CD56+NKG2C- and CD3+CD56-NKG2C+ T cells. Eight donors were sequenced, of whom seven were HCMV-seropositive, while the remaining one was HCMV-seronegative.

Study-wide results and limits: For about 6 donors, the dominant NKG2C+ clonotypes made up about 1.0-7.5% of their CD8+ T cells.

TCR beta cDNA was generated via 5'RACE template switching incorporating UMIs. TCRdb reworked the 5' RACE reads into one entry per CDR3 protein, no DNA. The sample table sets out some 460,000 distinct CDR3 sequences. The TCR originated in a woman in her fifties or sixties in good health. V usage is TRBV6-5 and J usage is TRBJ1-1. The specimen was blood T cells: a sorted CD56 or NKG2C T cell subset, CD4+ or CD8+ T cells, or bulk PBMC T cells (not recorded which). CDR3 in amino acids: CASSGRGRLNTEAFF.